One sample yielded the 30 T cell receptor beta chains listed below, sequenced in a study of CD8 T cells in Susac syndrome. RNA amounts of about 0.45 to 1 ug underwent reverse transcription with random hexamers. TCRdb passed the immunoSEQ multiplex PCR reads through MiXCR, listing each CDR3 protein once. The sample yields more than 95,000 distinct CDR3 sequences, 85% to 95% seen once. Sequencing used CD4+ T cells from PBMCs. These receptors originate from a human donor with multiple sclerosis.

V is TRBV29-1 and J is TRBJ1-1; 7 bases are shared with TRBD1. The CDR3 spans 13 residues. CDR1 SQVTM and CDR2 ANQGSEA come from the germline V gene. V gave up 6 bases and J gave up 7 bases; unmatched junction bases: 11. The CDR3 nucleotides read TGCAGCGTGAATGGCAGGGGGATTTATGAAGCTTTCTTT. Its protein product is CSVNGRGIYEAFF.

The V and J genes are TRBV5-4 and TRBJ1-6; no reliable D call. V lost 4 bases to trimming and J lost 0 bases, with 11 bases between them. Germline V gives CDR1 SGHNT, CDR2 YYREEE (reference sequence). This CDR3 has 16 residues. CDR3 coding DNA: TGTGCCAGCAGCGCGGTGTCGGGCTCCTATAATTCACCCCTCCACTTT. It encodes CASSAVSGSYNSPLHF.

The gene calls are TRBV10-3 and TRBJ1-1; 10 bases match TRBD1. J gave up 5 bases and V 3 bases, and 9 bases lay outside the gene matches. Germline CDR1 reads ENHRY; CDR2 reads SYGVKD. The CDR3 sequence is 16 residues long. The CDR3 spells CAISEGRTGGWTEAFF. Here the CDR3 DNA reads TGTGCCATCAGTGAAGGAAGGACAGGGGGATGGACTGAAGCTTTCTTT.

V and J are TRBV27 and TRBJ2-5; D perhaps matches TRBD1 (6 bases). The CDR3 runs 11 residues. Germline lookup yields CDR1 MNHEY and CDR2 SMNVEV (reference sequence). Between the trimmed V and J ends, which lost 8 bases and 7 bases, there was a span of 11 bases. The CDR3 DNA reads as TGTGCCAGCCACCTAGGGGGGACCCAGTACTTC. Residues: CASHLGGTQYF.

The chain has TRBV20-1 and TRBJ2-1, with TRBD2 matching 10 bases. The germline gives CDR1 DFQATT, CDR2 SNEGSKA (reference sequence). The CDR3 covers 16 residues. J was trimmed by 7 bases and V by 2 bases; bases with no gene match: 11. CDR3 loop: CSARSLSGGAGNEQFF. CDR3 nucleotide sequence: TGCAGTGCTAGATCGCTAAGCGGGGGGGCGGGGAATGAGCAGTTCTTC.

This chain uses TRBV3-1 with TRBJ2-7; D tentatively fits TRBD1 or TRBD2 (6 bases each). This CDR3 spans 15 amino acids. Trimming pared 1 base from V and 5 bases from J, leaving 15 bases between. Per germline, CDR1 LGHDT and CDR2 YNNKEL (reference sequence). Written as DNA, the CDR3 is TGTGCCAGCAGCCAAGGAGGAGGGGGGAGCCACGAGCAGTACTTC. Its protein product is CASSQGGGGSHEQYF.

This chain links TRBV30 with TRBJ2-5; D not resolved. Trimming removed 0 bases at V and 5 bases at J, with 7 bases between. CDR1 GTSNPN and CDR2 SVGIG come from the germline V gene (reference sequence). This CDR3 comprises 12 residues. CDR3 in amino acids: CAWSVKLETQYF. CDR3 nucleotides: TGTGCCTGGAGTGTAAAGCTGGAGACCCAGTACTTC.

The chain joins TRBV12-3 or TRBV12-4 to TRBJ1-1; D gene ambiguous. This CDR3 contains 13 residues. V gave up 4 bases and J gave up 0 bases, with 6 bases separating them. In DNA, the CDR3 is TGTGCCAGCAGTTCCAGGTTGAACACTGAAGCTTTCTTT. Translation: CASSSRLNTEAFF.

The rearrangement uses TRBV6-1 and TRBJ2-4; 9 nucleotides agree with TRBD2. The CDR3 is made up of 14 amino acids. J lost 5 bases, V lost 7 bases, and 6 bases had no gene match. Germline CDR1 MNHNS, CDR2 SASEGT. CDR3: CASISGGGENIQYF. For the CDR3, the DNA is TGTGCCAGCATTAGCGGGGGTGGTGAAAACATTCAGTACTTC.

This chain uses TRBV28 with TRBJ1-5; D unclear. This CDR3 has 13 amino acids. In germline, CDR1 is MDHEN, CDR2 SYDVKM. Trimming removed 6 bases from V and 4 bases from J, with 10 bases in between. In DNA form, the CDR3 reads TGTGCCAGCAGCTGGGCGAGGAATCAGCCCCAGCATTTT. It codes for CASSWARNQPQHF.

The rearrangement uses TRBV7-2 and TRBJ1-3; possibly TRBD1 for D (5 bases). V was trimmed by 5 bases and J by 2 bases, leaving 13 bases between them. CDR3 length: 15 amino acids. Looked up from germline, CDR1 is SGHTA and CDR2 is FQGNSA. CDR3 amino acids: CASSVDSRTGNTIYF. The DNA of the CDR3 is TGTGCCAGCAGCGTCGACAGTCGGACTGGAAACACCATATATTTT.

V gene TRBV7-9 combines with J gene TRBJ2-1; D is ambiguous. V was pared by 1 base and J by 6 bases, with 7 bases between. Germline-derived CDR1 and CDR2 are SEHNR and FQNEAQ (reference sequence). The CDR3 spans 13 residues. The CDR3 nucleotides are TGTGCCAGCAGCTTAGGGCGGACCAATGAGCAGTTCTTC. Protein sequence: CASSLGRTNEQFF.

The chain recombines TRBV4-2 with TRBJ2-3, with a tentative D call TRBD2 (6 bases). V dropped 0 bases and J dropped 2 bases, with 15 bases sitting between them. The CDR3 has 17 residues. Per the germline V gene, CDR1 is LGHNA and CDR2 is YNFKEQ. This chain's CDR3 is CASSQEVLRGNTDTQYF. CDR3 bases: TGTGCCAGCAGCCAAGAGGTTCTGCGGGGAAACACAGATACGCAGTATTTT.

CDR3 residues: CAWTGTQIDQQYF. CDR3 nucleotides: TGTGCCTGGACAGGGACTCAAATAGACCAGCAGTACTTC. V is TRBV30 and J is TRBJ2-7; TRBD2 might be the D (6 bases). The CDR3 is made up of 13 amino acids. Trimming pared 4 bases from V and 8 bases from J, leaving 18 bases between. Germline-derived CDR1 and CDR2 are GTSNPN and SVGIG (reference sequence).

The V call is TRBV7-2, the J call TRBJ1-5, with TRBD1 matching over 8 bases. Looked up from germline, CDR1 is SGHTA and CDR2 is FQGNSA. The CDR3 is 15 residues long. V shed 7 bases and J 2 bases; nucleotides not matched to a gene: 7. For the CDR3, the DNA is TGTGCCAGCACCACCGGGACAGGCGGCAATCAGCCCCAGCATTTT. As protein: CASTTGTGGNQPQHF.

The genes are TRBV6-5 and TRBJ1-6; TRBD1 aligns across 7 bases. CDR3 length: 14 amino acids. V trimming: 7 bases; J trimming: 10 bases; junction bases outside the gene matches: 10. Germline V gene lookup returns CDR1 MNHEY and CDR2 SVGAGI. The CDR3 DNA sequence: TGTGCCAGCAAAGAGGGGACAGAGTGGTCACCCCTCCACTTT. It codes for CASKEGTEWSPLHF.

The chain carries TRBV4-1 and TRBJ1-1; 8 bases fit TRBD1. CDR3 size: 16 residues. The germline V gene has CDR1 MGHRA and CDR2 YSYEKL. Trimming took 2 bases from V and 1 from J; bases not matched to a gene: 6. The CDR3 DNA reads TGCGCCAGCAGCCAACCGACAGGGGCGACGAACACTGAAGCTTTCTTT. It codes for CASSQPTGATNTEAFF.

The chain combines TRBV5-6 with TRBJ2-1; tentatively, D is TRBD1 or TRBD2 (6 bases each). This CDR3 is built from 15 residues. Germline CDR1 is SGHDT and CDR2 is YYEEEE. V shed 4 bases and J shed 3 bases, with 14 bases lying between them. The CDR3 bases are TGTGCCAGCAGCCGAGGGGGGCAGTACTACAATGAGCAGTTCTTC. Encoded protein: CASSRGGQYYNEQFF.

The chain uses TRBV12-5 and TRBJ1-5; weak D call: TRBD1 (5 bases). The CDR3 spans 16 residues. The V and J ends lost 4 bases and 4 bases respectively, with 17 bases between them. CDR1 and CDR2 from the germline V gene are LGHNT and FRNRAP. The CDR3 sequence is CASGWVLGRENQPQHF. In DNA, the CDR3 is TGTGCTAGTGGTTGGGTACTTGGCAGGGAAAATCAGCCCCAGCATTTT.

The chain joins TRBV19 to TRBJ1-5; 9 bases fit TRBD1. The CDR3 contains 15 residues. V was clipped by 5 bases and J by 7 bases; unmatched bases: 9. Germline lookup yields CDR1 LNHDA and CDR2 SQIVND (reference sequence). The CDR3 protein is CASSSGDRVAQPQHF. The CDR3, as DNA: TGTGCCAGTAGTTCAGGGGACAGGGTAGCCCAGCCCCAGCATTTT.

This rearrangement joins TRBV20-1 to TRBJ1-4; D gene unclear. The V gene's germline CDR1 is DFQATT and CDR2 SNEGSKA (reference sequence). The CDR3 length is 13 residues. V lost 5 bases to trimming and J lost 7 bases, with 14 bases between them. The CDR3 DNA is TGCAGTGCTGCTAGCCCGGGGAGTGAAAAACTGTTTTTT. This gives the protein CSAASPGSEKLFF.

This chain joins TRBV11-3 and TRBJ2-7; 7 bases agree with TRBD1. Losses at the gene ends were 3 bases for V and 3 bases for J; bases not matched to a gene: 5. The length of the CDR3 is 14 residues. From germline, CDR1 is SGHNT and CDR2 YENEEA. The CDR3 coding sequence is TGTGCCAGCAGCTTCCGACAGGGTCGCTACGAGCAGTACTTC. Its protein is CASSFRQGRYEQYF.

This clonotype was observed a single time. The chain joins TRBV7-9 to TRBJ1-2; D is unclear. V was pared by 0 bases and J by 8 bases, with 10 bases between. This CDR3 spans 13 amino acids. Germline loops: CDR1 SEHNR, CDR2 FQNEAQ (reference sequence). The CDR3 DNA sequence: TGTGCCAGCAGCTTAGCGTTTGAGGCGGGCTACACCTTC. Protein product: CASSLAFEAGYTF. Full variable domain (rest looked up from reference TRBV7-9 and TRBJ1-2): DTGVSQNPRHKITKRGQNVTFRCDPISEHNRLYWYRQTLGQGPEFLTYFQNEAQLEKSRLLSDRFSAERPKGSFSTLEIQRTEQGDSAMYLCASSLAFEAGYTFGSGTRLTVV.

The V and J genes are TRBV10-3 and TRBJ2-2; no clear D gene. CDR3 length: 14 amino acids. Between the trimmed V and J ends, which lost 2 bases and 5 bases, there was a span of 9 bases. The germline V gene has CDR1 ENHRY and CDR2 SYGVKD. DNA of the CDR3: TGTGCCATCAGTGAGCTAGGGCAGACCGGGGAGCTGTTTTTT. Protein: CAISELGQTGELFF.

The chain joins TRBV7-3 to TRBJ1-3; D perhaps matches TRBD1 (5 bases). CDR3 length: 15 amino acids. With 5 bases removed from V and 4 bases from J, the gap between germline ends came to 15 bases. Germline CDR1 reads SGHTA; CDR2 reads FQGTGA. The CDR3 DNA reads as TGTGCCAGCAGCCTACAACCAGGGACCGGAAACACCATATATTTT. It is translated as CASSLQPGTGNTIYF.

This clonotype has only one observation. The chain combines TRBV20-1 with TRBJ1-1; D unclear. CDR3 length: 13 residues. Trimming took off 3 bases at V and 0 bases at J, with 8 bases between the two ends. Germline loops: CDR1 DFQATT, CDR2 SNEGSKA (reference sequence). For the CDR3, the DNA is TGCAGTGCTAGCCCTAATCTGAACACTGAAGCTTTCTTT. Translating it yields CSASPNLNTEAFF.

The genes are TRBV20-1 and TRBJ2-7; 8 bases are shared with TRBD2. This CDR3 is built from 17 residues. Germline V gives CDR1 DFQATT, CDR2 SNEGSKA (reference sequence). Trimming removed 2 bases from V and 0 bases from J; junction bases left unmatched: 12. As DNA, the CDR3 is TGCAGTGCTAGACCCGCGTTCTCCGGGACTAGCTCCTACGAGCAGTACTTC. Translated, it gives CSARPAFSGTSSYEQYF.

The rearrangement links TRBV13 to TRBJ1-1; D is ambiguous. V was trimmed by 1 base and J by 4 bases, leaving 1 base between them. Germline V gives CDR1 PRHDT, CDR2 FYEKMQ (reference sequence). The CDR3 contains 11 residues. CDR3 nucleotide sequence: TGTGCCAGCAGCTTAGCCACTGAAGCTTTCTTT. It yields the protein CASSLATEAFF.

The rearrangement links TRBV11-3 to TRBJ1-6; D is possibly TRBD1 (6 bases). Germline loops: CDR1 SGHNT, CDR2 YENEEA. The CDR3 is 11 amino acids. The ends were cut back, 5 bases at V and 15 bases at J, with 11 bases in the middle. The CDR3 sequence: CASSQDSLLHF. The CDR3 bases are TGTGCCAGCAGCCAGGACAGTCTCCTCCACTTT.

The genes are TRBV18 and TRBJ2-1, with 12 bases that match TRBD1. The J segment lost 7 bases and the V segment lost 1 base, leaving 8 bases of the junction unmatched. This CDR3 is built from 17 residues. Germline CDR1 is KGHSH and CDR2 is LQKENI. This CDR3 is CASSPRTGTGGLNEQFF. The CDR3 DNA follows: TGTGCCAGCTCACCACGTACCGGGACAGGGGGCTTGAATGAGCAGTTCTTC.